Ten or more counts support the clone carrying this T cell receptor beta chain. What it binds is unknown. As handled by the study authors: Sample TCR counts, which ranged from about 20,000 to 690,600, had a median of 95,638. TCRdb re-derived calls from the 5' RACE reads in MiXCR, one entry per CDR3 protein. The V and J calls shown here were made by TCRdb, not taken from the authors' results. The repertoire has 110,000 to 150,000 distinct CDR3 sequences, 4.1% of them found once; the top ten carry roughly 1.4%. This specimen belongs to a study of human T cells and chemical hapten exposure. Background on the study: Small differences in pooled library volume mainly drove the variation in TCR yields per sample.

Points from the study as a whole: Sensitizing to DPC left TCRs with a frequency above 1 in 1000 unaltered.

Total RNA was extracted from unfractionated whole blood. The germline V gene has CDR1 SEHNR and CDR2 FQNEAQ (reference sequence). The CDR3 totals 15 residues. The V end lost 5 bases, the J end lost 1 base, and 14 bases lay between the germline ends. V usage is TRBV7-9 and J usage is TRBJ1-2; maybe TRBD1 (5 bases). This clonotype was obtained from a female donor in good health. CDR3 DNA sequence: TGTGCCAGCAGCCCCATGAGGGGTAGTAACTATGGCTACACCTTC. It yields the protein CASSPMRGSNYGYTF.